Here is one T cell receptor (beta chain) with its context. This sample was taken from a study of blood T cell repertoires in COVID-19. This CDR3 comprises 14 residues. Germline CDR1 reads MNHEY; CDR2 reads SVGEGT. V shed 3 bases, J shed 5 bases, and the junction held 6 bases outside the gene matches. Assay: immunoSEQ multiplex PCR; the TCRdb copy retains only in-frame clones and omits some. The profile shows approximately 94,000 clones, 84% of them singletons. The genes are TRBV6-2 or TRBV6-3 and TRBJ1-1; 7 bases line up with TRBD1. This receptor was obtained from a human donor in a cohort sampled during active COVID-19. Material for sequencing was peripheral blood. CDR3 in amino acids: CASSYRQGRTEAFF. In DNA, the CDR3 is TGTGCCAGCAGTTATCGACAGGGTCGGACTGAAGCTTTCTTT.